This TCR beta chain was observed in a study of radiotherapy plus CTLA-4 blockade in lung cancer. This table comes from immunoSEQ multiplex PCR, and its TCRdb copy is limited to in-frame clones, with some not included. The sample lists 34,000 or so clones; about 69% were seen once. The CDR3 length is 13 residues. Germline CDR1 and CDR2: MDHEN and SYDVKM. V was shortened by 10 bases and J by 10 bases, with 17 bases between the two germline ends. The clonotype comes from a human donor with non-small cell lung cancer that progressed on radiotherapy plus ipilimumab. V gene TRBV28 combines with J gene TRBJ1-6; no definite D call. Here the sequenced sample was peripheral blood, taken from a patient treated with radiotherapy plus ipilimumab. In DNA, the CDR3 is TGTGCCACCACTAGGCAGCCCAGGTCACCCCTCCACTTT. This translates into CATTRQPRSPLHF.